One sample yielded the 9 T cell receptor beta chains listed below, sequenced in a study of blood T cell repertoires in COVID-19. Some clones are missing from TCRdb's copy, which holds only in-frame ones; the method was immunoSEQ multiplex PCR. This sample has 250,000 or so clones, with around 83% found just once. Sequences were obtained from peripheral blood. These receptors were collected from a middle-aged man who had recovered from COVID-19.

The chain couples TRBV7-7 to TRBJ1-3; 7 bases are a match to TRBD1. Trimming removed 5 bases from V and 6 bases from J; junction bases left unmatched: 4. The germline V gene has CDR1 SSHAT and CDR2 FNYEAQ (reference sequence). CDR3 length: 13 residues. DNA of the CDR3: TGTGCCAGCAGCCGCGACAGGGAAAACACCATATATTTT. Translation gives CASSRDRENTIYF.

The V gene is TRBV10-2, the J gene TRBJ1-2, with D tentatively TRBD1 (6 bases). The CDR3 is 15 amino acids. Germline CDR1 and CDR2: WSHSY and SAAADI. Trimming pared 8 bases from V and 7 bases from J, leaving 23 bases between. The CDR3 nucleotides are TGCGCCAGCCGATCCGGAACCAGGGGCTGGAGTGGCTACACCTTC. Its protein is CASRSGTRGWSGYTF.

This chain joins TRBV27 and TRBJ2-7; 7 bases are shared with TRBD1. This CDR3 has 15 amino acids. The V gene's germline CDR1 is MNHEY and CDR2 SMNVEV (reference sequence). The J segment lost 2 bases and the V segment lost 5 bases, leaving 9 bases of the junction unmatched. The DNA of the CDR3 is TGTGCCAGCAGTGCCTCTATCCAGGGGGCCTACGAGCAGTACTTC. Translated, it gives CASSASIQGAYEQYF.

V is TRBV19 and J is TRBJ2-2, with 8 bases lining up with TRBD1. The length of the CDR3 is 15 residues. Germline lookup yields CDR1 LNHDA and CDR2 SQIVND (reference sequence). Losses at the gene ends were 7 bases for V and 5 bases for J; bases not matched to a gene: 9. The CDR3 reads CASTNYRGWTGELFF. The DNA of the CDR3 is TGTGCCAGTACAAATTACAGGGGGTGGACCGGGGAGCTGTTTTTT.

This clone came up many times. This chain links TRBV4-1 with TRBJ2-1; 8 bases line up with TRBD2. CDR3 length: 16 residues. Trimming cost V 0 bases and J 2 bases; bases outside gene matches: 3. CDR1 is MGHRA, CDR2 YSYEKL, per germline. The CDR3 sequence: CASSQDAGLAYNEQFF. In nucleotides, the CDR3 is TGCGCCAGCAGCCAAGATGCGGGACTAGCCTACAATGAGCAGTTCTTC.

The J gene is TRBJ1-5, the V gene TRBV10-2; no firm D call. V lost 3 bases and J 4 bases, leaving 13 bases between the germline ends. Germline CDR1 reads WSHSY; CDR2 reads SAAADI. The CDR3 covers 15 residues. Here the CDR3 reads CASSDWAGGNQPQHF. CDR3 DNA: TGCGCCAGCAGTGATTGGGCAGGTGGAAATCAGCCCCAGCATTTT.

This chain links TRBV9 with TRBJ1-2; 8 bases are a match to TRBD1. CDR3 length: 14 amino acids. The V gene end was trimmed by 0 bases and the J gene end by 3 bases; junction bases not matched to a gene: 1. CDR1 is SGDLS and CDR2 is YYNGEE in the germline V gene. CDR3 nucleotides: TGTGCCAGCAGCGTAGAACAGGGGGACTATGGCTACACCTTC. Protein product: CASSVEQGDYGYTF. The whole variable domain, remainder taken from reference TRBV9 and TRBJ1-2, is DSGVTQTPKHLITATGQRVTLRCSPRSGDLSVYWYQQSLDQGLQFLIQYYNGEERAKGNILERFSAQQFPDLHSELNLSSLELGDSALYFCASSVEQGDYGYTFGSGTRLTVV.

The V call is TRBV19, the J call TRBJ1-3; 9 bases are shared with TRBD1. J gave up 8 bases and V 3 bases, and 8 bases lay outside the gene matches. This CDR3 comprises 15 residues. CDR1 is LNHDA and CDR2 is SQIVND in the germline V gene (reference sequence). The CDR3 is CASSIRDRVIDTIYF. The CDR3 DNA follows: TGTGCCAGTAGTATCCGGGACAGGGTTATAGACACCATATATTTT.

The chain couples TRBV27 to TRBJ1-6, with D hard to call. Germline values: CDR1 MNHEY, CDR2 SMNVEV (reference sequence). Trimming pared 6 bases from V and 6 bases from J, leaving 9 bases between. This CDR3 is built from 13 residues. The CDR3 bases are TGTGCCAGCAGCGCCCGGAGTAATTCACCCCTCCACTTT. Its translation is CASSARSNSPLHF.